This entry lists 18 T cell receptor beta chains sequenced from one sample in a study of blood T cell repertoires in COVID-19. The repertoire was sequenced with immunoSEQ multiplex PCR; TCRdb's copy has only in-frame clones and lacks some. Of some 460,000 clones listed, 70% to 90% are singletons. Source material: PBMCs or T cells enriched from blood (not recorded which). These receptor sequences come from a woman between 18 and 29 years old with acute COVID-19.

The rearrangement uses TRBV5-1 and TRBJ1-4; 7 bases are a match to TRBD1. CDR3 length: 14 amino acids. V was clipped by 1 base and J by 5 bases; unmatched bases: 2. Germline CDR1 and CDR2: SGHRS and YFSETQ. CDR3 in amino acids: CASSLLQGNEKLFF. CDR3 nucleotides: TGCGCCAGCAGCTTGCTACAGGGGAATGAAAAACTGTTTTTT.

Of note for this clone: Other DNA sequences within the sample encode an identical CDR3. The rearrangement links TRBV5-8 to TRBJ2-7, with D unclear. V was cut by 0 bases and J by 4 bases, with 5 bases left in between. This CDR3 comprises 12 residues. The V gene's germline CDR1 is SGHTS and CDR2 YDEGEE. The CDR3 reads CASSLGQYEQYF. CDR3 sequence (DNA): TGTGCCAGCAGCTTGGGGCAGTACGAGCAGTACTTC.

The sample holds a few counts of this clone. The J gene is TRBJ2-7, the V gene TRBV19; 8 bases align to TRBD1. Looked up from germline, CDR1 is LNHDA and CDR2 is SQIVND (reference sequence). The CDR3 consists of 15 residues. After removal of 4 bases from V and 4 bases from J, the junction contained 9 bases not matched to a gene. The CDR3 bases are TGTGCCAGTAGTACTGACAGGGGCTCACTTTACGAGCAGTACTTC. This translates into CASSTDRGSLYEQYF. The variable domain in full, completed from reference TRBV19 and TRBJ2-7, reads DGGITQSPKYLFRKEGQNVTLSCEQNLNHDAMYWYRQDPGQGLRLIYYSQIVNDFQKGDIAEGYSVSREKKESFPLTVTSAQKNPTAFYLCASSTDRGSLYEQYFGPGTRLTVT.

The chain recombines TRBV5-1 with TRBJ2-1, with D tentatively TRBD1 (5 bases). This CDR3 comprises 14 residues. V lost 0 bases and J lost 5, with 9 bases in between. Germline-derived CDR1 and CDR2 are SGHRS and YFSETQ. The chain's CDR3 is CASSLVDRNNEQFF. The CDR3 DNA sequence: TGCGCCAGCAGCTTGGTAGACAGAAACAATGAGCAGTTCTTC.

This chain links TRBV9 with TRBJ2-3; tentatively, D is TRBD1 (5 bases). Germline V lookup: CDR1 SGDLS, CDR2 YYNGEE. CDR3 length equals 16 residues. Deletions cut 3 bases from V and 1 base from J, with 15 bases between. CDR3 bases: TGTGCCAGCAGCGCACTACTGACAGTTGGCACAGATACGCAGTATTTT. Translation: CASSALLTVGTDTQYF.

This chain uses TRBV27 with TRBJ2-4; TRBD2 agrees at 7 bases. Germline-derived CDR1 and CDR2 are MNHEY and SMNVEV (reference sequence). Trimming cost V 6 bases and J 4 bases; bases outside gene matches: 6. The CDR3 totals 14 residues. CDR3 nucleotides: TGTGCCAGCAGGCCCGCCGGGGGGAAAAACATTCAGTACTTC. Translating it yields CASRPAGGKNIQYF.

The chain couples TRBV30 to TRBJ1-5; the D gene is possibly TRBD1 (5 bases). This CDR3 is 12 amino acids long. Germline CDR1 and CDR2: GTSNPN and SVGIG (reference sequence). The V and J ends lost 5 bases and 7 bases respectively, with 12 bases between them. CDR3 sequence: CAWSRVEQPQHF. The CDR3 DNA is TGTGCCTGGTCCAGGGTCGAGCAGCCCCAGCATTTT.

This clone was counted a few times. The chain recombines TRBV2 with TRBJ1-1; no definite D call. From germline, CDR1 is SNHLY and CDR2 FYNNEI. Trimming took 11 bases from V and 1 from J, leaving 8 bases between them. The length of the CDR3 is 11 residues. The CDR3 sequence: CAEGRNTEAFF. The DNA for the CDR3 is TGTGCCGAGGGAAGGAACACTGAAGCTTTCTTT.

This clone was seen a single time. CDR3 bases: TGTGCCAGCTCACCACCGTTAGAGAGCTCCTACAATGAGCAGTTCTTC. This sequence encodes CASSPPLESSYNEQFF. The chain carries TRBV18 and TRBJ2-1; D gene ambiguous. The CDR3 consists of 16 residues. Trimming stripped 0 bases from V and 0 bases from J, with 9 bases between. Per the germline V gene, CDR1 is KGHSH and CDR2 is LQKENI.

This chain links TRBV11-2 with TRBJ1-6, with no clear D. The CDR3 totals 17 residues. Trimming took 1 base from V and 8 from J, leaving 18 bases between them. Germline V lookup: CDR1 SGHAT, CDR2 FQNNGV. CDR3 nucleotide sequence: TGTGCCAGCAGCTTAGGAGTGATTTTTTCACCCTATTCACCCCTCCACTTT. Amino acid sequence: CASSLGVIFSPYSPLHF. Full variable domain (rest looked up from reference TRBV11-2 and TRBJ1-6): EAGVAQSPRYKIIEKRQSVAFWCNPISGHATLYWYQQILGQGPKLLIQFQNNGVVDDSQLPKDRFSAERLKGVDSTLKIQPAKLEDSAVYLCASSLGVIFSPYSPLHFGNGTRLTVT.

The V and J genes are TRBV5-4 and TRBJ1-2; D is unresolved. V lost 0 bases, J lost 7 bases, and 13 bases lay in between. Germline values: CDR1 SGHNT, CDR2 YYREEE (reference sequence). This CDR3 is 14 amino acids long. CDR3 nucleotides: TGTGCCAGCAGCTTGGGTGACGGCCCGGGTGGCTACACCTTC. Protein: CASSLGDGPGGYTF.

This chain links TRBV5-6 with TRBJ2-7, with D perhaps TRBD2 (5 bases). V lost 1 base to trimming and J lost 3 bases, with 8 bases between them. CDR1 is SGHDT, CDR2 YYEEEE, per germline. This CDR3 region has 13 residues. CDR3 bases: TGTGCCAGCAGCTTGACAAGCGGCTACGAGCAGTACTTC. Its protein is CASSLTSGYEQYF.

The rearrangement links TRBV7-3 to TRBJ2-3; 10 bases map to TRBD1. The J segment lost 4 bases and the V segment lost 6 bases, leaving 4 bases of the junction unmatched. The CDR3 is 14 residues long. Germline CDR1 reads SGHTA; CDR2 reads FQGTGA. The CDR3 region is CASSLGQGSDTQYF. The DNA of the CDR3 is TGTGCCAGCAGTTTGGGACAGGGGTCAGATACGCAGTATTTT.

The J gene is TRBJ2-7, the V gene TRBV3-1 (or the pseudogene TRBV3-2), with a possible D match to TRBD1 (5 bases). This CDR3 contains 14 residues. Per the germline V gene, CDR1 is LGHDT and CDR2 is YNNKEL (reference sequence). V was cut by 4 bases and J by 3 bases, with 13 bases left in between. CDR3 sequence: CASSLREANYEQYF. The CDR3 DNA sequence: TGTGCCAGCAGCCTCAGGGAAGCAAACTACGAGCAGTACTTC.

This clone was seen a handful of times. The V call is TRBV4-1, the J call TRBJ2-5, with TRBD2 matching over 15 bases. Per germline, CDR1 MGHRA and CDR2 YSYEKL. CDR3 length equals 17 residues. V lost 4 bases, J lost 2 bases, and 5 bases stayed unmatched. CDR3 nucleotide sequence: TGCGCCAGCAGCCGGACTAGCGGGGGGGCGGGACAAGAGACCCAGTACTTC. As protein: CASSRTSGGAGQETQYF.

The chain carries TRBV6-5 and TRBJ1-1; TRBD1 aligns across 8 bases. Germline lookup yields CDR1 MNHEY and CDR2 SVGAGI. This CDR3 is built from 14 residues. The trim removed 5 bases at V and 3 bases at J, leaving 5 bases unmatched. DNA for the CDR3: TGTGCCAGCAGTACCTCCAGGGGGCACACTGAAGCTTTCTTT. It codes for CASSTSRGHTEAFF.

This chain links TRBV28 with TRBJ2-7; 7 bases match TRBD1. CDR1 is MDHEN and CDR2 is SYDVKM in the germline V gene. This CDR3 region has 13 residues. V shed 6 bases, J shed 4 bases, and the junction held 6 bases outside the gene matches. The CDR3 reads CASSKKQGYEQYF. The CDR3 DNA follows: TGTGCCAGCAGCAAAAAACAGGGGTACGAGCAGTACTTC. The whole variable domain, remainder taken from reference TRBV28 and TRBJ2-7, is DVKVTQSSRYLVKRTGEKVFLECVQDMDHENMFWYRQDPGLGLRLIYFSYDVKMKEKGDIPEGYSVSREKKERFSLILESASTNQTSMYLCASSKKQGYEQYFGPGTRLTVT.

J is TRBJ1-6 and V is TRBV3-1 (or the pseudogene TRBV3-2); D may be TRBD1 (6 bases). The V end lost 1 base, the J end lost 6 bases, and 7 bases lay between the germline ends. The CDR3 has 14 residues. Germline V lookup: CDR1 LGHDT, CDR2 YNNKEL (reference sequence). The CDR3: CASSQGDTNSPLHF. CDR3 in DNA: TGTGCCAGCAGCCAAGGGGACACTAATTCACCCCTCCACTTT.